The present T cell receptor beta chain was sequenced within a study of identical twins. This clonotype occurred a few times. The antigen is undetermined. TCRdb re-analysed the 5' RACE reads in MiXCR, keeping a single row per CDR3 protein. The sample has some 500,000 distinct CDR3 sequences, approximately 22% seen once. Study-wide points: The more abundant beta clonotypes in cord blood had fewer insertions, and memory repertoires did not show this.

Trimming pared 3 bases from V and 3 bases from J, leaving 13 bases between. From germline, CDR1 is KGHSH and CDR2 LQKENI. The CDR3 extends over 15 amino acids. The same sample was also used in a study of T cells expressing NK-cell markers. That investigation notes: Dominant NKG2C+ clonotypes made up 1.0-7.0% of CD8+ T cells in roughly 6 donors. A handful of donors showed these clonotypes also leading the CD3+CD56-NKG2C+ fraction.

Sequencing used CD4+ T cells sorted from blood. J is TRBJ2-3 and V is TRBV18, with no clear D. This TCR derives from a woman younger than 30 in good health. This CDR3 is CASSPRLSTTDTQYF. CDR3 sequence (DNA): TGTGCCAGCTCACCCCGACTTTCTACTACAGATACGCAGTATTTT.